This entry lists 2 T cell receptor beta chains sequenced from one sample in a study of OX40 agonist ivuxolimab in advanced cancers. The repertoire was sequenced with immunoSEQ multiplex PCR; TCRdb's copy has only in-frame clones and lacks some. This sample has about 12,000 clones, with about 81% found just once. The sample was CD4+ or CD8+ T cells sorted from blood, taken in a trial of the OX40 agonist ivuxolimab. The receptors were gathered from an adult with an advanced solid tumor such as melanoma, head and neck, liver or kidney cancer.

This rearrangement joins TRBV28 to TRBJ2-2, with TRBD2 matching over 11 bases. The CDR3 sequence is 15 residues long. V lost 5 bases to trimming and J lost 3 bases; unmatched junction nucleotides: 2. In germline, CDR1 is MDHEN, CDR2 SYDVKM. In DNA form, the CDR3 reads TGTGCCAGCAGTCCGGGACTAGCGGACACCGGGGAGCTGTTTTTT. It encodes CASSPGLADTGELFF.

The chain joins TRBV21-1 to TRBJ2-4; the table's D call TRBD1 went unverified against the DNA. TRBV21-1 is a pseudogene. This CDR3 is 21 amino acids long. CDR3 protein: CASSKAGLVKRKRQAKNIQYF. The CDR3, as DNA: TGTGCCAGCAGCAAAGCGGGGCTCGTGAAGCGCAAACGCCAAGCCAAAAACATTCAGTACTTC.